Below, 28 T cell receptor beta chains from the same sample are listed, as sequenced in a study of T cell clones after liver transplantation. Assay used: immunoSEQ multiplex PCR; TCRdb lists only in-frame clones, some missing. This sample carries tens of thousands of clones, 71% of them seen once, and the ten largest clones take approximately 15%. The sample was CD4+ T cells from blood, taken before liver transplant. The receptor source for this set is a human donor who received a liver transplant.

This clone was observed many times. The V gene is TRBV6-5, the J gene TRBJ2-7, with 8 bases identical to TRBD1. Germline values: CDR1 MNHEY, CDR2 SVGAGI. This CDR3 has 14 residues. J was trimmed by 6 bases and V by 6 bases; bases with no gene match: 10. CDR3 DNA: TGTGCCAGCAGCTATGACCAGGGGGCGGCCGAGCAGTACTTC. Translating gives CASSYDQGAAEQYF.

The V gene is TRBV7-8, the J gene TRBJ1-5; D is ambiguous. This CDR3 has 14 residues. Deletions cut 4 bases from V and 1 base from J, with 8 bases between. CDR1 SGHVS and CDR2 FQNEAQ come from the germline V gene. The CDR3 DNA is TGTGCCAGCAGCTACCAGGAAAGCAATCAGCCCCAGCATTTT. It is translated as CASSYQESNQPQHF.

The chain uses TRBV5-4 and TRBJ1-1, with D perhaps matching TRBD1 (5 bases). Germline CDR1 and CDR2: SGHNT and YYREEE (reference sequence). Trimming removed 2 bases from V and 1 base from J, with 18 bases in between. This CDR3 region has 17 residues. The CDR3 DNA is TGTGCCAGCAGCTTTGAGGTTTCGGCAGGGCGGAACACTGAAGCTTTCTTT. Amino acid sequence: CASSFEVSAGRNTEAFF.

This clone showed up just once. The chain has TRBV5-4 and TRBJ1-2; D might be TRBD1 (6 bases). CDR3 size: 15 residues. Looked up from germline, CDR1 is SGHNT and CDR2 is YYREEE (reference sequence). Trimming removed 0 bases at V and 6 bases at J, with 15 bases between. This CDR3 reads CASSLGAGARDGYTF. In DNA, the CDR3 is TGTGCCAGCAGCTTGGGGGCGGGGGCGCGCGATGGCTACACCTTC.

The rearrangement uses TRBV4-2 and TRBJ1-2, with D perhaps TRBD1 (5 bases). Between the trimmed V and J ends, which lost 1 base and 4 bases, there was a span of 13 bases. The CDR3 loop spans 15 amino acids. From germline, CDR1 is LGHNA and CDR2 YNFKEQ. The CDR3 bases are TGTGCCAGCAGCCAAGTTCAAGGGGCGATCTATGGCTACACCTTC. This gives the protein CASSQVQGAIYGYTF.

This chain uses TRBV30 with TRBJ2-2, with 8 bases lining up with TRBD1. The CDR3 runs to 11 residues. The germline V gene encodes CDR1 GTSNPN and CDR2 SVGIG (reference sequence). V gave up 7 bases and J gave up 8 bases; unmatched junction bases: 3. CDR3 coding DNA: TGTGCCTCGGACAGGGCGGGGGAGCTGTTTTTT. It translates to CASDRAGELFF. Based on the CDR3 plus reference TRBV30 and TRBJ2-2, the full variable domain is SQTIHQWPATLVQPVGSPLSLECTVEGTSNPNLYWYRQAAGRGLQLLFYSVGIGQISSEVPQNLSASRPQDRQFILSSKKLLLSDSGFYLCASDRAGELFFGEGSRLTVL.

This clone was seen repeatedly, ten times or more. The rearrangement joins TRBV4-1 to TRBJ1-1; 7 bases are shared with TRBD1. V shed 2 bases, J shed 1 base, and the junction held 4 bases outside the gene matches. This CDR3 comprises 15 residues. The germline V gene encodes CDR1 MGHRA and CDR2 YSYEKL. For the CDR3, the DNA is TGCGCCAGCAGCCAAAGGGGGCTGGGGAACACTGAAGCTTTCTTT. Amino acids: CASSQRGLGNTEAFF.

The J gene is TRBJ1-3, the V gene TRBV2, with D perhaps matching TRBD1 (6 bases). Germline V lookup: CDR1 SNHLY, CDR2 FYNNEI. The CDR3 runs to 16 residues. Trimming removed 7 bases from V and 0 bases from J, with 16 bases in between. The chain's CDR3 is CASTFQGGVSGNTIYF. In nucleotides, the CDR3 is TGTGCCAGCACCTTTCAAGGGGGGGTCTCTGGAAACACCATATATTTT.

The V gene is TRBV2, the J gene TRBJ2-7; 8 bases match TRBD1. Per germline, CDR1 SNHLY and CDR2 FYNNEI. The CDR3 has 15 residues. After removal of 2 bases from V and 6 bases from J, the junction contained 9 bases not matched to a gene. CDR3 DNA sequence: TGTGCCAGCAGTGAAATCTCGACAGGGGCTTCCGAGCAGTACTTC. It codes for CASSEISTGASEQYF.

The CDR3 sequence: CASSYSTSGGADTQYF. The DNA of the CDR3 is TGTGCCAGCAGTTACTCGACTAGCGGGGGGGCCGATACGCAGTATTTT. This chain uses TRBV6-6 with TRBJ2-3, with 14 bases that match TRBD2. Germline V gene data show CDR1 as MNHNY and CDR2 as SVGAGI (reference sequence). Trimming cost V 0 bases and J 6 bases; bases outside gene matches: 2. The CDR3 has 16 residues.

This clone was counted a few times. The rearrangement links TRBV28 to TRBJ2-5, with 10 bases fitting TRBD1. The germline gives CDR1 MDHEN, CDR2 SYDVKM. The CDR3 has 15 residues. With 5 bases clipped from V and 5 bases from J, the junction kept 8 bases outside the gene matches. CDR3 nucleotide sequence: TGTGCCAGCAGTGGAGGACAGGGGGGGAGGGAGACCCAGTACTTC. It translates to CASSGGQGGRETQYF.

A word on this clone: This specimen includes other DNA sequences encoding the same CDR3. The chain has TRBV11-2 and TRBJ2-1; maybe TRBD1 (5 bases). The CDR3 has 14 residues. V dropped 3 bases and J dropped 0 bases, with 6 bases sitting between them. Germline CDR1 is SGHAT and CDR2 is FQNNGV. CDR3 protein: CASSFGASYNEQFF. For the CDR3, the DNA is TGTGCCAGCAGCTTTGGGGCCTCCTACAATGAGCAGTTCTTC. Filled out from reference TRBV11-2 and TRBJ2-1, the complete variable domain reads EAGVAQSPRYKIIEKRQSVAFWCNPISGHATLYWYQQILGQGPKLLIQFQNNGVVDDSQLPKDRFSAERLKGVDSTLKIQPAKLEDSAVYLCASSFGASYNEQFFGPGTRLTVL.

A single count supports this clone. This sequence joins TRBV19 and TRBJ1-3; a possible D gene is TRBD1 (5 bases). This CDR3 contains 14 residues. The V end lost 5 bases, the J end lost 0 bases, and 8 bases lay between the germline ends. Germline-derived CDR1 and CDR2 are LNHDA and SQIVND (reference sequence). CDR3 region: CASSFDSSGNTIYF. The CDR3, as DNA: TGTGCCAGTAGTTTTGACAGCTCTGGAAACACCATATATTTT. Full variable domain (outside the CDR3, taken from reference TRBV19 and TRBJ1-3): DGGITQSPKYLFRKEGQNVTLSCEQNLNHDAMYWYRQDPGQGLRLIYYSQIVNDFQKGDIAEGYSVSREKKESFPLTVTSAQKNPTAFYLCASSFDSSGNTIYFGEGSWLTVV.

In its sample, this clone was seen once. The gene calls are TRBV28 and TRBJ1-2; D might be TRBD1 (6 bases). The V end lost 1 base, the J end lost 5 bases, and 14 bases lay between the germline ends. From germline, CDR1 is MDHEN and CDR2 SYDVKM. The CDR3 runs 15 residues. This CDR3 is CASSLYGGGPYGYTF. CDR3 nucleotides: TGTGCCAGCAGTTTATACGGGGGGGGGCCGTATGGCTACACCTTC.

The chain recombines TRBV11-2 with TRBJ1-2; D is undetermined. The V gene's germline CDR1 is SGHAT and CDR2 FQNNGV. Trimming removed 5 bases from V and 8 bases from J, with 15 bases in between. This CDR3 contains 13 residues. In DNA, the CDR3 is TGTGCCAGCAGCCCAGTTGGGGAGAGGGGCTACACCTTC. Translated, it gives CASSPVGERGYTF.

This chain links TRBV2 with TRBJ1-1, with 7 nucleotides matching TRBD1. The germline V gene encodes CDR1 SNHLY and CDR2 FYNNEI. This CDR3 has 13 amino acids. Trimming removed 7 bases from V and 5 bases from J; junction bases left unmatched: 7. As DNA, the CDR3 is TGTGCCAGCAACGACAGGGCACGGACTGAAGCTTTCTTT. Translated, it gives CASNDRARTEAFF.

This clone appeared a few times. The chain recombines TRBV16 with TRBJ2-1; 13 nucleotides match TRBD2. The J segment lost 3 bases and the V segment lost 2 bases, leaving 1 base of the junction unmatched. The germline gives CDR1 KGHSY, CDR2 FQNENV. The CDR3 has 16 residues. The CDR3: CASSQGTSGVYNEQFF. The CDR3 bases are TGTGCCAGCAGCCAAGGGACTAGCGGGGTCTACAATGAGCAGTTCTTC.

The V gene is TRBV6-5, the J gene TRBJ2-7; 7 nucleotides agree with TRBD2. Unmatched junction bases numbered 3, after V lost 2 bases and J lost 2 bases. CDR3 length: 14 residues. The germline V gene has CDR1 MNHEY and CDR2 SVGAGI. Here the CDR3 reads CASSYGRAPYEQYF. CDR3 DNA: TGTGCCAGCAGTTACGGGAGGGCGCCCTACGAGCAGTACTTC.

This clone was observed a single time. The rearrangement links TRBV5-6 to TRBJ1-1; no clear D gene. The germline V gene encodes CDR1 SGHDT and CDR2 YYEEEE. V lost 0 bases and J 7 bases, leaving 7 bases between the germline ends. CDR3 size: 12 residues. The CDR3 sequence: CASSLGTFEAFF. CDR3 sequence (DNA): TGTGCCAGCAGCTTGGGCACATTTGAAGCTTTCTTT. Looking up the rest from reference TRBV5-6 and TRBJ1-1 gives the full variable domain: DAGVTQSPTHLIKTRGQQVTLRCSPKSGHDTVSWYQQALGQGPQFIFQYYEEEERQRGNFPDRFSGHQFPNYSSELNVNALLLGDSALYLCASSLGTFEAFFGQGTRLTVV.

There are many counts of this clone. The V gene is TRBV6-5, the J gene TRBJ2-1; TRBD2 agrees at 13 bases. The CDR3 length is 16 residues. Germline CDR1 is MNHEY and CDR2 is SVGAGI. V lost 4 bases and J lost 7; bases outside the gene matches: 7. CDR3 in amino acids: CASSSLTSGGRNEQFF. DNA of the CDR3: TGTGCCAGCAGTTCCCTGACTAGCGGGGGGAGGAATGAGCAGTTCTTC.

This chain connects TRBV7-8 to TRBJ1-5; D gene uncertain. The V and J ends lost 5 bases and 5 bases respectively, with 13 bases between them. This CDR3 contains 14 residues. CDR1 and CDR2 (germline): SGHVS, FQNEAQ. The CDR3 is CASSPGAPHQPQHF. The CDR3 region has the DNA TGTGCCAGCAGCCCCGGAGCGCCTCATCAGCCCCAGCATTTT.

This chain connects TRBV7-9 to TRBJ1-2, with unresolved D. V lost 6 bases to trimming and J lost 8 bases, with 22 bases between them. Germline CDR1 is SEHNR and CDR2 is FQNEAQ (reference sequence). There are 15 residues in the CDR3. CDR3 loop: CASSTLSMLRGGYTF. As DNA, the CDR3 is TGTGCCAGCAGTACCCTTTCGATGCTCCGGGGAGGCTACACCTTC.

This chain joins TRBV6-6 and TRBJ1-2, with D hard to call. CDR3 length: 11 amino acids. CDR1 is MNHNY and CDR2 is SVGAGI in the germline V gene (reference sequence). V was clipped by 4 bases and J by 3 bases, with 3 bases between them. CDR3 nucleotides: TGTGCCAGCAGTTCGGACTATGGCTACACCTTC. It translates to CASSSDYGYTF.

This chain connects TRBV19 to TRBJ2-2; D might be TRBD2 (6 bases). The CDR3 consists of 13 residues. Germline V gene sequence: CDR1 LNHDA, CDR2 SQIVND (reference sequence). Trimming cost V 9 bases and J 0 bases, with 8 bases left between them. Written as DNA, the CDR3 is TGTGCCAGCGGGGGTCCGAACACCGGGGAGCTGTTTTTT. This translates into CASGGPNTGELFF.

V is TRBV4-1 and J is TRBJ1-1, with 8 bases aligning to TRBD1. Per germline, CDR1 MGHRA and CDR2 YSYEKL. This CDR3 spans 14 amino acids. J lost 2 bases, V lost 7 bases, and 6 bases had no gene match. CDR3 region: CASTDQGANTEAFF. DNA of the CDR3: TGCGCCAGCACTGACCAGGGGGCCAACACTGAAGCTTTCTTT.

The V and J genes are TRBV11-2 and TRBJ2-7; 7 bases match TRBD1. Germline lookup yields CDR1 SGHAT and CDR2 FQNNGV. V was pared by 1 base and J by 2 bases, with 5 bases of the junction left unmatched. This CDR3 is built from 15 residues. CDR3 sequence reads: CASSLATGAPYEQYF. The CDR3 DNA sequence: TGTGCCAGCAGCTTAGCCACAGGGGCCCCCTACGAGCAGTACTTC.

DNA for the CDR3: TGTGCCAGCAATAACGACAGTTTGACTCAGCCCCAGCATTTT. The encoded protein is CASNNDSLTQPQHF. The chain uses TRBV5-5 and TRBJ1-5, with D tentatively TRBD1 (5 bases). The germline gives CDR1 SGHKS, CDR2 YYEKEE (reference sequence). V was shortened by 6 bases and J by 6 bases, with 16 bases between the two germline ends. The CDR3 totals 14 residues.

This clone has a handful of counts. The CDR3 DNA sequence: TGTGCCAGCAGCCCAGGACAGGGAAACTACGAGCAGTACTTC. Translated, it gives CASSPGQGNYEQYF. J is TRBJ2-7 and V is TRBV5-4, with TRBD1 identical over 8 bases. In germline, CDR1 is SGHNT, CDR2 YYREEE (reference sequence). This CDR3 contains 14 residues. J was trimmed by 3 bases and V by 4 bases; bases with no gene match: 6.